This TCR beta chain was found in a study of T cell responses to AZD1222 COVID-19 vaccine. The data were produced by immunoSEQ multiplex PCR, yet TCRdb's version contains in-frame clones alone and is incomplete. The table includes 90,000 to 150,000 clones, around 87% detected once. Material: peripheral blood, obtained on day 0 of AZD1222 vaccination. This clonotype was sampled from an adult in good health.

The chain's CDR3 is CAWRPMGLADYEQYF. CDR3 nucleotide sequence: TGTGCCTGGAGGCCTATGGGACTAGCCGACTACGAGCAGTACTTC. The chain uses TRBV30 and TRBJ2-7; TRBD2 matches 9 bases. This CDR3 contains 15 residues. V gave up 3 bases and J gave up 3 bases; unmatched junction bases: 9. The germline V gene has CDR1 GTSNPN and CDR2 SVGIG (reference sequence).